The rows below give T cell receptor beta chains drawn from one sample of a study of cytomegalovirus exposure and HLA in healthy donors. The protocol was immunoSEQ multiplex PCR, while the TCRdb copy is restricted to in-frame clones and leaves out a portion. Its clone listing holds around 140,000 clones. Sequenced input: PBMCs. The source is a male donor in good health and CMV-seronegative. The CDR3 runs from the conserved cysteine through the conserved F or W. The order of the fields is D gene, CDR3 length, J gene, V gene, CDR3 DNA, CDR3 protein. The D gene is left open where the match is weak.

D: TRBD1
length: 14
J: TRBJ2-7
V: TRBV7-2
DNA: TGTGCCAGCATCTCCCGGACAGGTAGCGACGAGCAGTACTTC
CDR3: CASISRTGSDEQYF

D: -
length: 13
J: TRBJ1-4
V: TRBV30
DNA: TGTGCCTGGAGTTACAGCTGGAATGAAAAACTGTTTTTT
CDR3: CAWSYSWNEKLFF

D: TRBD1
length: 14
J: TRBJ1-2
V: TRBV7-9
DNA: TGTGCCAGCAGCTACGGGACAGGGATTGTGAACTACACCTTC
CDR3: CASSYGTGIVNYTF

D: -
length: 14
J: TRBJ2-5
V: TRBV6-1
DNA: TGTGCCAGCAGTGAAACGTGGGGGCGGGAGACCCAGTACTTC
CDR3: CASSETWGRETQYF

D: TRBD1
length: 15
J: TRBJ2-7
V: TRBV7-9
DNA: TGTGCCAGCAGTCCCTTGGCAGGGGGCTACTACGAGCAGTACTTC
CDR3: CASSPLAGGYYEQYF

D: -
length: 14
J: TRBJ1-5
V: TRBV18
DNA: TGTGCCAGCTCCCTAAAAGAAAATTACGCGACCCAGCATTTT
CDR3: CASSLKENYATQHF

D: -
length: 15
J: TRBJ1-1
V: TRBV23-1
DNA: TGCGCCAGCAGTCAAACACAGGGAATAAACACTGAAGCTTTCTTT
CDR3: CASSQTQGINTEAFF

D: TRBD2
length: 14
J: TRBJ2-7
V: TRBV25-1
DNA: TGTGCCAGCAGTGAGCCTAGCGGGAGTTACGAGCAGTACTTC
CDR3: CASSEPSGSYEQYF

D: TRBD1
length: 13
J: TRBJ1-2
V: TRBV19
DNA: TGTGCCAGTAGTTGGACAGGGAGGTATGGCTACACCTTC
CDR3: CASSWTGRYGYTF

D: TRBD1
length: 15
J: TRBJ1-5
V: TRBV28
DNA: TGTGCCAGCAGCCCCGACAGGGACCTCAATCAGCCCCAGCATTTT
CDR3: CASSPDRDLNQPQHF

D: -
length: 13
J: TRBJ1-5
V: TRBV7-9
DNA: TGTGCCAGCAGCCTTGCGGGGGGTCAGCCCCAGCATTTT
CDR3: CASSLAGGQPQHF

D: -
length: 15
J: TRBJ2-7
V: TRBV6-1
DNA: TGTGCCAGCAGAAACGGCCTTGGACTGAACTACGAGCAGTACTTC
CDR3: CASRNGLGLNYEQYF

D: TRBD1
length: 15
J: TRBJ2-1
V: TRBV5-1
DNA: TGCGCCAGCAGCCTACAGGGACAGGACTACAATGAGCAGTTCTTC
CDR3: CASSLQGQDYNEQFF

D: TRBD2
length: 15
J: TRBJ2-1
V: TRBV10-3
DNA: TGTGCCATCACCAATTCGGGAGGGTCCTACAATGAGCAGTTCTTC
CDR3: CAITNSGGSYNEQFF

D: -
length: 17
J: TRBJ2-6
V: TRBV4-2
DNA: TGTGCCAGCGCTGCCATGGTTCTCGGCTCTGGGGCCAACGTCCTGACTTTC
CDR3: CASAAMVLGSGANVLTF

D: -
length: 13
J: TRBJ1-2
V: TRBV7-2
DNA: TGTGCCAGCAGACAACAAGGGGGAGATGGCTACACCTTC
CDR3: CASRQQGGDGYTF

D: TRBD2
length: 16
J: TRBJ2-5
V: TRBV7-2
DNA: TGTGCCAGCAGCTTACTGATCGCGGGGGGTGTGGAGACCCAGTACTTC
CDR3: CASSLLIAGGVETQYF

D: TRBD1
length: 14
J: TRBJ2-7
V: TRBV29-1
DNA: TGCAGCGTTGTCTCGGGACAGGGTGAGGACGAGCAGTACTTC
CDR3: CSVVSGQGEDEQYF

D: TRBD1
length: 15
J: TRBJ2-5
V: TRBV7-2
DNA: TGTGCCAGCAGCTTCGACAGGGGCATGGCAGAGACCCAGTACTTC
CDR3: CASSFDRGMAETQYF

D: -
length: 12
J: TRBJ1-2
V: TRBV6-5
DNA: TGTGCCAGCAGTTTTAGGGGGACTGGCTACACCTTC
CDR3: CASSFRGTGYTF

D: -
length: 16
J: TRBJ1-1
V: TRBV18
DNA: TGTGCCAGCTCACCACTGAAGACTCTCGGGGACACTGAAGCTTTCTTT
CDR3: CASSPLKTLGDTEAFF

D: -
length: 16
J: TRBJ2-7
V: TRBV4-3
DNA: TGCGCCAGCAGCCAAGAGTGGCAGGGGATTCGCTACGAGCAGTACTTC
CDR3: CASSQEWQGIRYEQYF

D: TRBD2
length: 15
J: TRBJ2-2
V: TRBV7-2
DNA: TGTGCCAGCTCCCCTAGCGGGGGGCATACCGGGGAGCTGTTTTTT
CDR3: CASSPSGGHTGELFF

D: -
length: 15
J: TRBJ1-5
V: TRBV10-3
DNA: TGTGCCGCCGGGACTGCCGTAAGGGGCAATCAGCCCCAGCATTTT
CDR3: CAAGTAVRGNQPQHF

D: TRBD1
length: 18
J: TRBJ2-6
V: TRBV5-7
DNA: TGTGCCAGCGTCCTAAGGGGACAGGGGGCGCGAGGGGCCAACGTCCTGACTTTC
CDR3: CASVLRGQGARGANVLTF

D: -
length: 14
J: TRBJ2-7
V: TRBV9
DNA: TGTGCCAGCAGCGTAGGTAGATCCTCCTACGAGCAGTACTTC
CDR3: CASSVGRSSYEQYF

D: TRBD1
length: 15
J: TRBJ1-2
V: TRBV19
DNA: TGTGCCAGTAGTCTGTCAGGGGGCTCGGACTATGGCTACACCTTC
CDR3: CASSLSGGSDYGYTF

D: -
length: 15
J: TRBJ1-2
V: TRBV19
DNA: TGTGCCAGTAGTCCCAGACCAGGGTCCTTGTATGGCTACACCTTC
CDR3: CASSPRPGSLYGYTF

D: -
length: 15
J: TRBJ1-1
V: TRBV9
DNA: TGTGCCAGCAGCGTAGGGCAGGGAACGAACACTGAAGCTTTCTTT
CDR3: CASSVGQGTNTEAFF

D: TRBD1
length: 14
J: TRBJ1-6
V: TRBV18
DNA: TGTGCCAGCTCCCCGGACAGGGATAATTCACCCCTCCACTTT
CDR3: CASSPDRDNSPLHF

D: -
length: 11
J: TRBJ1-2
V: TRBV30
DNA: TGTGCCGCCCATGACAGCTATGGCTACACCTTC
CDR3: CAAHDSYGYTF

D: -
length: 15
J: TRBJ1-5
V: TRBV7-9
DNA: TGTGCCAGCAGCCCTCCCGGACTGGGAAATCAGCCCCAGCATTTT
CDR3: CASSPPGLGNQPQHF

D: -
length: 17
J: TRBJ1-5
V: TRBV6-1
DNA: TGTGCCAGCAGTGAAGCTACCGGGACTCGGGGCAATCAGCCCCAGCATTTT
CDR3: CASSEATGTRGNQPQHF

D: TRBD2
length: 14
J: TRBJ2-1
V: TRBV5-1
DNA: TGCGCCAGCAGCCCGCTCGGGGGGGATAATGAGCAGTTCTTC
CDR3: CASSPLGGDNEQFF

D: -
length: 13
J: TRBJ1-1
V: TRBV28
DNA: TGTGCCAGCATTAAACTAGGACGGACTGAAGCTTTCTTT
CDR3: CASIKLGRTEAFF

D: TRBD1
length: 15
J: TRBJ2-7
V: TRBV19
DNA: TGTGCCAGCTCTTTTACGGGACAGGGGGCGCGTGAGCAGTACTTC
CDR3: CASSFTGQGAREQYF

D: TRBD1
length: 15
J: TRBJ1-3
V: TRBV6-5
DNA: TGTGCCAGCAGTTCCTTAGACAGGGAGGTTAACACCATATATTTT
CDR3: CASSSLDREVNTIYF

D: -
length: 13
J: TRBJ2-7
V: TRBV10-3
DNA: TGTGCCATCCAGGGAGGGGGCTCCTACGAGCAGTACTTC
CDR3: CAIQGGGSYEQYF

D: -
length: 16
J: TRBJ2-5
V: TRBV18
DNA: TGTGCCAGCTCACCCCGGGCTAGCAAGTACCAAGAGACCCAGTACTTC
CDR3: CASSPRASKYQETQYF

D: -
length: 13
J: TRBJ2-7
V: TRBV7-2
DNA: TGTGCCAGCAGCTTAGAACAGGGCTTCGAGCAGTACTTC
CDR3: CASSLEQGFEQYF

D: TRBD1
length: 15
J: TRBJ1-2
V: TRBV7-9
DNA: TGTGCCAGCAGCTCCACGGGAAGGGGGCACTATGGCTACACCTTC
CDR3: CASSSTGRGHYGYTF

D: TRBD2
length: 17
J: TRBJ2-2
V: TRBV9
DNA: TGTGCCAGCAGCGTAGCTAGCGGGGGGGCCGGCACCGGGGAGCTGTTTTTT
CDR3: CASSVASGGAGTGELFF

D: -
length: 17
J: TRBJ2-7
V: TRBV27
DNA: TGTGCCAGCAGTTTATCGTTCCCCCCGGGGGGCGCGTACGAGCAGTACTTC
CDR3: CASSLSFPPGGAYEQYF

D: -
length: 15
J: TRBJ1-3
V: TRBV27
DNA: TGTGCCAGCAGTTTATCCCCCGACAGCCTGAACACCATATATTTT
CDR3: CASSLSPDSLNTIYF

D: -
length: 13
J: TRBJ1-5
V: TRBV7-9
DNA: TGTGCCAGCAGCTCCGGGGGTAATCAGCCCCAGCATTTT
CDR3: CASSSGGNQPQHF

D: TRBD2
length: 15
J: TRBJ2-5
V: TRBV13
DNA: TGTGCCAGCAGCTTTCGCGGGGGGATAAAAGAGACCCAGTACTTC
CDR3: CASSFRGGIKETQYF

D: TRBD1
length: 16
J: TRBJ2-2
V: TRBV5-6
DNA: TGTGCCAGCAGCTTTTCCGACAGGGAATACACCGGGGAGCTGTTTTTT
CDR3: CASSFSDREYTGELFF

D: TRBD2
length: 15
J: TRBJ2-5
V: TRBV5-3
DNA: TGTGCCAGAAGCTTGGTCCAGCGGGGGGAAGAGACCCAGTACTTC
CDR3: CARSLVQRGEETQYF

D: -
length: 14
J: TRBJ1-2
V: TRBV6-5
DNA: TGTGCCAGCAGTTATGACAGAGATAACTATGGCTACACCTTC
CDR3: CASSYDRDNYGYTF

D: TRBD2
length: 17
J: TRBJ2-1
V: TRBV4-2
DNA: TGTGCCAGCAGCCCCCACGGAGCGGGGGGGCCAAACAATGAGCAGTTCTTC
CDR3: CASSPHGAGGPNNEQFF

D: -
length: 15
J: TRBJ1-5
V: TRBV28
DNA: TGTGCCAGCAGCGTATCAGGATCTGGGAATCAGCCCCAGCATTTT
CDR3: CASSVSGSGNQPQHF

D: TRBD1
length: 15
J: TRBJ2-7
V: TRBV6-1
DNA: TGTGCCAGCAGTGTAAGTAGGACAGGGGCCTACGAGCAGTACTTC
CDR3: CASSVSRTGAYEQYF

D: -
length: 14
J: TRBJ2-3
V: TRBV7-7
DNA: TGTGCCAGCAGCATAAGTAGCAGCACAGATACGCAGTATTTT
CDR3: CASSISSSTDTQYF

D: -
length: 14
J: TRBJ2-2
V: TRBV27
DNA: TGTGCCAGCAGTTCAACTCAGGCGCACGGGGAGCTGTTTTTT
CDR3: CASSSTQAHGELFF

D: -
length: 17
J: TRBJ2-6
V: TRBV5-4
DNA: TGTGCCAGCAGTTCAAAAAAACAGGGCTCTGGGGCCAACGTCCTGACTTTC
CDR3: CASSSKKQGSGANVLTF

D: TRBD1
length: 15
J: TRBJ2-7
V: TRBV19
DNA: TGTGCCAGTAGTATAGCGTCAGGGGGCCTTTACGAGCAGTACTTC
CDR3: CASSIASGGLYEQYF

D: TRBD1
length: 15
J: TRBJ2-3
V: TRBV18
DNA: TGTGCCAGCTCACCCAGGACAGGGACCACAGATACGCAGTATTTT
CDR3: CASSPRTGTTDTQYF

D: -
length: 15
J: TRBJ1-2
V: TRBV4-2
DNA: TGTGCCAGCAGCCAAGAGGGGGGAAACAACTATGGCTACACCTTC
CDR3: CASSQEGGNNYGYTF

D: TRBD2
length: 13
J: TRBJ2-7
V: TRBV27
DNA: TGTGCCAGCAGTGGGACTAGTCGGCACGAGCAGTACTTC
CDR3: CASSGTSRHEQYF